A single T cell receptor (beta chain) is shown here with its context. The antigen is unknown. Trimming cost V 0 bases and J 5 bases, with 11 bases left between them. Germline CDR1 is LGHNA and CDR2 is YSLEER. This CDR3 is built from 15 residues. This entry comes from a study of cytotoxic CD8 clonotypes in ibrutinib-treated CLL. Study as a whole: Outcomes included roughly 24 partial and 2 complete responses; after median about 5.5 years, roughly 14 stayed remitted and roughly 12 progressed. Mean values per sample were 250,000 to 300,000 productive templates and 94,082 productive rearrangements.

Repertoires were generated with immunoSEQ multiplex PCR, while TCRdb's copy carries only in-frame clones and drops some. The table has about 160,000 clones, 81% seen once; the top ten hold roughly 1.9%. Findings and caveats of the study: Baseline-level clonality went beyond age-matched healthy donors and moved in step with circulating CD8+ T-cell counts. A difference in sampling times existed between sustained-remission and progressing patients.

The sequence was obtained from a human donor with chronic lymphocytic leukemia. Sample: PBMCs, taken after 12 months of ibrutinib treatment. The chain links TRBV4-3 to TRBJ1-5; D unresolved. In DNA, the CDR3 is TGCGCCAGCAGCCAAGAGGCTGGCCGCGATCAGCCCCAGCATTTT. Residues: CASSQEAGRDQPQHF.